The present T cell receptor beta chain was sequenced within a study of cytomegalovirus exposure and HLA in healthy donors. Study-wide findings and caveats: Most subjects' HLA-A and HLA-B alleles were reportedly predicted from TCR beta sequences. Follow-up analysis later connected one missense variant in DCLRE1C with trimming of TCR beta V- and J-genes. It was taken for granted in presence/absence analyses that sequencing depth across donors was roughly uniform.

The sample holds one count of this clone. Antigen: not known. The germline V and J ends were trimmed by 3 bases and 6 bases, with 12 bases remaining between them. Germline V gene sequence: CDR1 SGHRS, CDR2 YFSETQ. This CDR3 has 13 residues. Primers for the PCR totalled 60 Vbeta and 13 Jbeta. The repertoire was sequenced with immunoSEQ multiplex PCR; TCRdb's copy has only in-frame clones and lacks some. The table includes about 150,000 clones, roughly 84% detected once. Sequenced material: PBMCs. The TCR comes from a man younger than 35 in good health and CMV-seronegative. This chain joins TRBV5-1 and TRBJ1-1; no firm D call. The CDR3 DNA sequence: TGCGCCAGCAGCTCGACACTGTTCGCTGAAGCTTTCTTT. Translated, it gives CASSSTLFAEAFF.